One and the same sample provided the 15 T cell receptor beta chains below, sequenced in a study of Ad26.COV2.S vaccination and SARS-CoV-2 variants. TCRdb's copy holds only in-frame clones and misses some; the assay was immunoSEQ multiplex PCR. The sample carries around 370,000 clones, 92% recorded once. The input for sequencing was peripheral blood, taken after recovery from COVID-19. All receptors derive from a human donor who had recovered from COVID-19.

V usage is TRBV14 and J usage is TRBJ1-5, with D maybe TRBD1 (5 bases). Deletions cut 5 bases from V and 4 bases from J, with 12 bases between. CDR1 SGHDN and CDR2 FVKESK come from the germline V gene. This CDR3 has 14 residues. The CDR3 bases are TGTGCCAGCAGCGGGCAGGGTGGAAATCAGCCCCAGCATTTT. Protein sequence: CASSGQGGNQPQHF. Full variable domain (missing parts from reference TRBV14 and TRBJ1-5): EAGVTQFPSHSVIEKGQTVTLRCDPISGHDNLYWYRRVMGKEIKFLLHFVKESKQDESGMPNNRFLAERTGGTYSTLKVQPAELEDSGVYFCASSGQGGNQPQHFGDGTRLSIL.

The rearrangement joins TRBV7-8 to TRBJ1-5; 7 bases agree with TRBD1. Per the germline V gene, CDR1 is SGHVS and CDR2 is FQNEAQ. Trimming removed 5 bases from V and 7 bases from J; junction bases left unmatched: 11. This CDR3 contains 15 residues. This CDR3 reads CASSPDRVFRQPQHF. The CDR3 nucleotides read TGTGCCAGCAGCCCCGACAGGGTCTTTCGACAGCCCCAGCATTTT.

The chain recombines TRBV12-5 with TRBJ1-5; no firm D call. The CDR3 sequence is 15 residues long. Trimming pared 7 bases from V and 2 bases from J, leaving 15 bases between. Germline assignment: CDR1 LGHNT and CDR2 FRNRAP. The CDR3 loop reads CASVPDPNRNQPQHF. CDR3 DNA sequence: TGTGCTAGTGTTCCTGACCCTAACCGCAATCAGCCCCAGCATTTT.

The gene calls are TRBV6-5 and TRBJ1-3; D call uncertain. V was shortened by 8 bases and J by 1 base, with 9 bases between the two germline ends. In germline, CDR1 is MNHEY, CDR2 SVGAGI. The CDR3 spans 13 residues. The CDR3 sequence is CASGDRSGNTIYF. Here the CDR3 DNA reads TGTGCCAGCGGGGATAGGTCTGGAAACACCATATATTTT.

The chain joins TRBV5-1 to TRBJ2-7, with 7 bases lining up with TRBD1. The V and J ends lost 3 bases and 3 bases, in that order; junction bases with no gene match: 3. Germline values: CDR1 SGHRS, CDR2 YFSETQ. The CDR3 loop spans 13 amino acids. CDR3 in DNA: TGCGCCAGCAGCTCGACAGGGTTCTACGAGCAGTACTTC. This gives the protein CASSSTGFYEQYF.

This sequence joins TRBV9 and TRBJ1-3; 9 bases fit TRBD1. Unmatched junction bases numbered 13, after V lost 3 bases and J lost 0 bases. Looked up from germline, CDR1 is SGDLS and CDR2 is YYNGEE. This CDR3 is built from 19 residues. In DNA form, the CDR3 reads TGTGCCAGCAGCGGTTGGGACAGGGCCCAACCAAACTCTGGAAACACCATATATTTT. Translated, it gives CASSGWDRAQPNSGNTIYF.

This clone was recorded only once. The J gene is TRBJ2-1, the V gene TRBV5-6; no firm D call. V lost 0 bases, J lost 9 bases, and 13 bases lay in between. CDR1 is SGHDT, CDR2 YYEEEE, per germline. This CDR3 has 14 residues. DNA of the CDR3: TGTGCCAGCAGCTTGGAGTCTGAGTTTCCTGAGCAGTTCTTC. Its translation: CASSLESEFPEQFF.

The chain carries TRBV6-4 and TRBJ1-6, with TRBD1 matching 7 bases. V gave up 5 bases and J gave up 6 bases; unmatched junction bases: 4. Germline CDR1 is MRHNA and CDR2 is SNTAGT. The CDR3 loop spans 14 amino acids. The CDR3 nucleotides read TGTGCCAGCAGTACAGGGGAGTTTAATTCACCCCTCCACTTT. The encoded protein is CASSTGEFNSPLHF.

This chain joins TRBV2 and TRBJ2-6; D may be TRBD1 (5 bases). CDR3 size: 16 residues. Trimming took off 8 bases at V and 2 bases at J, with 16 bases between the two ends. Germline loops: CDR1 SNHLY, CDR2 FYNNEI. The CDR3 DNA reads TGTGCCAGCCTCCCGCCCCAGGGTACTGGGGCCAACGTCCTGACTTTC. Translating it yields CASLPPQGTGANVLTF.

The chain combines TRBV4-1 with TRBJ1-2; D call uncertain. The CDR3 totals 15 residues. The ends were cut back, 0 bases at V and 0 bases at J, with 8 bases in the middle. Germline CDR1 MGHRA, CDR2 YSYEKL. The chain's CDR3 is CASSQEQMTNYGYTF. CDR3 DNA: TGCGCCAGCAGCCAAGAACAGATGACTAACTATGGCTACACCTTC.

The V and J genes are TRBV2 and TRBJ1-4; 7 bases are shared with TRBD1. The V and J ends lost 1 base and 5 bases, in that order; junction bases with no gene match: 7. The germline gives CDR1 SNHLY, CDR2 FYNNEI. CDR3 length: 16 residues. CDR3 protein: CASSEELLGGNEKLFF. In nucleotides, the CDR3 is TGTGCCAGCAGTGAAGAGCTTTTAGGGGGCAATGAAAAACTGTTTTTT. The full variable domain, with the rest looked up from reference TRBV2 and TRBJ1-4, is EPEVTQTPSHQVTQMGQEVILRCVPISNHLYFYWYRQILGQKVEFLVSFYNNEISEKSEIFDDQFSVERPDGSNFTLKIRSTKLEDSAMYFCASSEELLGGNEKLFFGSGTQLSVL.

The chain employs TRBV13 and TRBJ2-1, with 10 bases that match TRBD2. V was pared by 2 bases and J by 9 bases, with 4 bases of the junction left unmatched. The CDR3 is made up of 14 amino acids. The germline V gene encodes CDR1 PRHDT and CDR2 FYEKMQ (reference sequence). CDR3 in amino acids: CASSLTSGVGEQFF. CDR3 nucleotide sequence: TGTGCCAGCAGCTTAACTAGCGGGGTGGGTGAGCAGTTCTTC.

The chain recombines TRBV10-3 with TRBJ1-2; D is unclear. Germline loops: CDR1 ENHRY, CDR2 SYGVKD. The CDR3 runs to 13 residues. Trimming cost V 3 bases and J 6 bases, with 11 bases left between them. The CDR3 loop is CAISDLVVDGYTF. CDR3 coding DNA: TGTGCCATCAGTGACTTAGTAGTGGATGGCTACACCTTC.

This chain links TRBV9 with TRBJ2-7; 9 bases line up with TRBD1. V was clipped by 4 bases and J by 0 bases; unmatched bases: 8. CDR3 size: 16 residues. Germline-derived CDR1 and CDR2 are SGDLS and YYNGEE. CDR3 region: CASSRGLGQGSYEQYF. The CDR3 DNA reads TGTGCCAGCAGCCGGGGGTTGGGACAGGGCTCCTACGAGCAGTACTTC.

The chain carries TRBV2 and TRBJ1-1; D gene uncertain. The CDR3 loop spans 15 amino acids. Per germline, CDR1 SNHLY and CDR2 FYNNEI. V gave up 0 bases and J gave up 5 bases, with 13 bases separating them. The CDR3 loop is CASSEALAVGTEAFF. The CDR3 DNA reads TGTGCCAGCAGTGAAGCGCTCGCGGTAGGGACTGAAGCTTTCTTT.